This TCR beta chain is from a study of T cell repertoires in cytomegalovirus infection (dated 2019 in TCRdb). About the full investigation: Donor HLA type was relevant to the analysis, as public TCR beta signatures indicated carriage of CMV infection together with the matching HLA type. What the authors observed across the whole study: In both this cohort and an independent cohort of several hundred donors, the cumulative frequency of public TCR beta family members distinguished carriers of CMV infection plus the relevant HLA type. The ex vivo response was dominated by HLA-C-restricted CMV-specific TCR beta clonotypes, which also provided the single most frequent clonotype in two of eight donors.

The sequencer listed for this sample is Illumina HiSeq 1500. In TCRdb, the public reads were trimmed at Q25 with fastp and aligned with MiXCR, with productive beta chains retained. Each record represents a unique CDR3 protein, reported with the most common genes and DNA among its rows. The sample table records about 460,000 distinct CDR3 sequences; around 11% of these occur just once. Clones ranked in the top ten supply roughly 10% of the sample. According to the germline V gene (reference sequence), CDR1 reads DFQATT and CDR2 reads SNEGSKA. The CDR3 runs 14 residues from the cysteine to the phenylalanine. The entry retains the CDR3 DNA only, 42 bases that are in frame from base 1. V is pared back by 6 bases and J by 0 bases, with 12 bases lying between the germline termini. On this clonotype: The antigen this receptor binds is unknown. No base quality values were provided; no much bigger clone lies one nucleotide off.

The receptor's source is a human donor in good health (CMV status not recorded). Some clones in this sample may be carry-over from other donors' samples. The chain was built from TRBV20-1 and TRBJ2-1, with the D gene uncertain. Material: PBMCs. The DNA sequence follows: TGCAGTGCCAAGAGGATCAACTCCTACAATGAGCAGTTCTTC. It specifies CSAKRINSYNEQFF.